Below, 9 T cell receptor beta chains from the same sample are listed, as sequenced in a study of T cell responses to AZD1222 COVID-19 vaccine. Libraries were prepared by immunoSEQ multiplex PCR; TCRdb keeps only in-frame clonotypes and omits some of them. The sample has under 200,000 clones; more than 80% are singletons. The material sequenced was peripheral blood, taken 28 days after the second dose of the MenACWY control vaccine. These receptors were obtained from an adult who received the MenACWY meningococcal vaccine as a control.

The V and J genes are TRBV27 and TRBJ1-1; 7 bases agree with TRBD1. The CDR3 runs to 15 residues. Per germline, CDR1 MNHEY and CDR2 SMNVEV (reference sequence). The trim removed 4 bases at V and 1 base at J, leaving 6 bases unmatched. The CDR3 spells CASSSLRTGNTEAFF. In nucleotides, the CDR3 is TGTGCCAGCAGTTCCCTGCGGACAGGGAACACTGAAGCTTTCTTT.

The chain is built from TRBV5-8 and TRBJ1-5, with TRBD1 matching over 8 bases. CDR3 length: 16 residues. The trim removed 3 bases at V and 2 bases at J, leaving 7 bases unmatched. In germline, CDR1 is SGHTS, CDR2 YDEGEE. CDR3 sequence (DNA): TGTGCCAGCAGCTGGACAGGGATCACGGGCAATCAGCCCCAGCATTTT. It codes for CASSWTGITGNQPQHF.

The chain recombines TRBV19 with TRBJ1-2, with D tentatively TRBD1 (5 bases). V was cut by 3 bases and J by 8 bases, with 10 bases left in between. Germline V gene data show CDR1 as LNHDA and CDR2 as SQIVND (reference sequence). This CDR3 comprises 12 residues. CDR3 sequence: CASSMNQGGYTF. The DNA of the CDR3 is TGTGCCAGTAGTATGAATCAGGGAGGCTACACCTTC.

This clone was seen a few times. This CDR3 is also generated by other DNA sequences in the sample. The V gene is TRBV27, the J gene TRBJ1-6, with D unclear. The germline V gene has CDR1 MNHEY and CDR2 SMNVEV (reference sequence). The CDR3 covers 12 residues. Deletions cut 3 bases from V and 9 bases from J, with 6 bases between. As DNA, the CDR3 is TGTGCCAGCAGTTTTTGGGGTTCACCCCTCCACTTT. The encoded protein is CASSFWGSPLHF.

The chain links TRBV5-5 to TRBJ1-1; D gene unclear. The CDR3 has 14 amino acids. Trimming removed 2 bases from V and 0 bases from J, with 8 bases in between. Germline V lookup: CDR1 SGHKS, CDR2 YYEKEE (reference sequence). The CDR3 DNA reads TGTGCCAGCAGCTTTAAAGATCTGAACACTGAAGCTTTCTTT. Amino acids: CASSFKDLNTEAFF.

The chain is built from TRBV4-3 and TRBJ2-7, with D perhaps TRBD2 (7 bases). V lost 1 base and J lost 2, with 15 bases in between. Germline assignment: CDR1 LGHNA and CDR2 YSLEER. The CDR3 has 16 amino acids. Here the CDR3 reads CASSQALGGGAYEQYF. The DNA of the CDR3 is TGCGCCAGCAGCCAAGCCTTAGGGGGAGGGGCCTACGAGCAGTACTTC.

The DNA of the CDR3 is TGTGCCAGCTCACCTTGGACTAGCGGGACGAACACCGGGGAGCTGTTTTTT. Protein product: CASSPWTSGTNTGELFF. The rearrangement joins TRBV18 to TRBJ2-2, with 12 bases fitting TRBD2. The ends lost 3 bases at V and 0 bases at J; junction bases unmatched: 2. CDR1 and CDR2 from the germline V gene are KGHSH and LQKENI. The CDR3 has 17 amino acids.

This clone has just one count. The rearrangement links TRBV19 to TRBJ2-4; D may be TRBD1 (6 bases). V was shortened by 5 bases and J by 0 bases, with 17 bases between the two germline ends. CDR1 LNHDA and CDR2 SQIVND come from the germline V gene (reference sequence). The CDR3 sequence is 17 residues long. CDR3 sequence: CASSPRQAGAAKNIQYF. For the CDR3, the DNA is TGTGCCAGTAGTCCCCGACAGGCCGGAGCAGCCAAAAACATTCAGTACTTC.

V usage is TRBV4-3 and J usage is TRBJ2-5, with D perhaps TRBD1 (6 bases). Germline CDR1 LGHNA, CDR2 YSLEER. V shed 4 bases and J shed 0 bases, with 12 bases lying between them. CDR3 length: 15 residues. For the CDR3, the DNA is TGCGCCAGCAGCCTGGAAGGGGGTTACCAAGAGACCCAGTACTTC. It specifies CASSLEGGYQETQYF.